Sequencing of this T cell receptor (beta chain) was carried out in a study of T cell responses to AZD1222 COVID-19 vaccine. Overall study: Second-dose schedules of about 4 or about 12 weeks were combined.

Regarding this clone: Its antigen is still unknown.

Trimming shortened V by 7 bases and J by 4 bases, and 12 bases separated the two germline ends. The CDR3 totals 13 residues. The method was immunoSEQ multiplex PCR; TCRdb's version includes in-frame clones alone and lacks a portion of them. The sample holds some 130,000 clones, approximately 90% seen once. Regarding the study as a whole: Only five or six AZD1222 recipients were seropositive at baseline.

The receptor was isolated from an adult in good health. Sample: peripheral blood, taken on day 0 of AZD1222 vaccination. The chain couples TRBV12-3 or TRBV12-4 to TRBJ2-3; D assignment may be TRBD1 or TRBD2 (5 bases each). DNA for the CDR3: TGTGCCAGCACCGAATTGGGGGCAGATACGCAGTATTTT. Its translation is CASTELGADTQYF.